These T cell receptor beta chains were read from a single sample in a study of somatic mutations in cytotoxic T cells in rheumatoid arthritis. The method was immunoSEQ multiplex PCR; TCRdb's version includes in-frame clones alone and lacks a portion of them. The top ten clones hold roughly a fifth of a sample with some 13,000 clones, approximately 80% of them seen once. Specimen: CD8+ T cells sorted from blood. Every receptor here comes from an adult with rheumatoid arthritis. CDR3s include the opening cysteine and the closing phenylalanine or tryptophan. The order of the fields is J gene, V gene, CDR3 protein.

J: TRBJ1-1
V: TRBV11-3
CDR3: CASSRPGNTEAFF

J: TRBJ2-5
V: TRBV2
CDR3: CASDPAPNTQYF

J: TRBJ2-7
V: TRBV9
CDR3: CASSARSDGYEQYF

J: TRBJ1-4
V: TRBV27
CDR3: CASSDITRNEKLFF

J: TRBJ2-7
V: TRBV30
CDR3: CAWSSRRVGYEQYF

J: TRBJ2-1
V: TRBV11-3
CDR3: CASSSPRREQFF

J: TRBJ2-7
V: TRBV7-6
CDR3: CASSLDPGTREQYF

J: TRBJ1-1
V: TRBV30
CDR3: CAWSSGSRAFF

J: TRBJ2-7
V: TRBV6-6
CDR3: CASSYSRTSLYEQYF

J: TRBJ2-3
V: TRBV19
CDR3: CASSPVTGRTQYF

J: TRBJ1-1
V: TRBV19
CDR3: CASSTGSVEAFF

J: TRBJ1-1
V: TRBV4-1
CDR3: CASSQTGYTEAFF

J: TRBJ1-5
V: TRBV28
CDR3: CASSSPRDRVQPQHF

J: TRBJ2-7
V: TRBV11-2
CDR3: CASSITQGGGSYEQYF